Included here is one T cell receptor beta chain sequence, with context. TCRdb's table, derived via immunoSEQ multiplex PCR, lists solely in-frame clones and lacks some. The sample includes roughly 100,000 clones, 90% of them seen just once. The germline V gene has CDR1 SEHNR and CDR2 FQNEAQ (reference sequence). This CDR3 is 14 amino acids long. V was trimmed by 5 bases and J by 3 bases, leaving 14 bases between them. These data are taken from a study of OX40 agonist ivuxolimab in advanced cancers. Whole-study context: Head and neck, renal cell, melanoma or hepatocellular carcinoma were the cancers that dose-escalation patients had. With a range of about 23 to 85, age averaged roughly 60 years, and around 83% were male.

Autoimmune disease history or systemic immunosuppression excluded patients. The receptor was isolated from an adult with an advanced solid tumor such as melanoma, head and neck, liver or kidney cancer. The material sequenced was CD4+ or CD8+ T cells sorted from blood, taken in a trial of the OX40 agonist ivuxolimab. V usage is TRBV7-9 and J usage is TRBJ2-7; tentative D call: TRBD1 (6 bases). CDR3 coding DNA: TGTGCCAGCAGCCGTTACGGACAGAACTACGAGCAGTACTTC. Amino acid sequence: CASSRYGQNYEQYF.